The following is a T cell receptor beta chain sequence with its context. In each sample, at least 7 million PBMCs were isolated. The data were obtained in a study of blood T cells in healthy people across ages. Between the trimmed V and J ends, which lost 11 bases and 4 bases, there was a span of 6 bases. The germline V gene has CDR1 MGHDK and CDR2 SYGVNS. The CDR3 has 11 amino acids. Combining a sample-barcoded 5' primer with a J-beta primer mix, a second PCR ran for roughly 6 to 11 cycles. A single record per CDR3 protein comes from TCRdb applying MiXCR to the 5' RACE reads. The repertoire holds around 1,800,000 distinct CDR3 sequences, about two fifths seen once, with more than 20% in the top ten.

This receptor was identified in a human donor in good health. Material for sequencing was blood. The V and J genes are TRBV25-1 and TRBJ2-6; D ambiguous. Written as DNA, the CDR3 is TGTGCCTCCCAAGGGGCCAACGTCCTGACTTTC. Amino acids: CASQGANVLTF.